Below, one T cell receptor (beta chain) is given with its context. What it recognizes is unknown. No progression to ophthalmopathy during 18 months of follow-up defined stable disease. The data belong to a study of T cells in Graves' hyperthyroidism and ophthalmopathy. Findings of the study overall: The majority of expanded thyroid clonotypes above 0.001 also appeared in blood. In the analysis, a 13 V-J model separated ophthalmopathy from stable hyperthyroidism.

Germline V gene lookup returns CDR1 SGDLS and CDR2 YYNGEE. This CDR3 has 16 amino acids. The V gene lost 4 bases and the J gene lost 5 bases, with 21 bases spanning the gap. Amplification of TCR beta CDR3 regions was performed using RNA transcripts as template. The study used the HTBI primer set for a first-round RT-PCR of the TCR CDR3. TCRdb independently ran MiXCR on the multiplex PCR reads; one entry per CDR3 protein. The sample contains fewer than 350,000 distinct CDR3 sequences, roughly a fifth of which appear only once. The chain couples TRBV9 to TRBJ2-5; D not certain. The sample comprised blood. This TCR was recovered from a woman aged 45-65 years with Graves' hyperthyroidism. The CDR3 nucleotides are TGTGCCAGCAGCCCCAGCCAACACCTCCCCGGGGAGACCCAGTACTTC. This sequence encodes CASSPSQHLPGETQYF.